This T cell receptor beta chain was identified during a study of cytomegalovirus exposure and HLA in healthy donors. Germline V gene lookup returns CDR1 MNHNS and CDR2 SASEGT. V shed 7 bases, J shed 3 bases, and the junction held 12 bases outside the gene matches. This CDR3 contains 15 residues. With respect to this clone: Its antigen remains unknown.

The assay was immunoSEQ multiplex PCR, and TCRdb's table has in-frame clones only and misses some. The profile shows 100,000 to 120,000 clones, over 75% of them singletons. Study-wide points: Per published reports, the classifier diagnosed cytomegalovirus status with high specificity and sensitivity. Among the CMV-associated chains, a few were confirmed in vitro as specific for CMV antigens. The study put 150 or so TCR beta chains on its list as cytomegalovirus-associated.

The receptor comes from a woman in her thirties in good health and CMV-seropositive. The V and J genes are TRBV6-1 and TRBJ2-7; 7 bases are a match to TRBD1. Sequencing used PBMCs. The DNA for the CDR3 is TGTGCCAGCAACCCAGGACAGGCGCCCAGCTACGAGCAGTACTTC. It is translated as CASNPGQAPSYEQYF.